These T cell receptor beta chains were read from a single sample in a study of blood T cell repertoires in COVID-19. Clones were read by immunoSEQ multiplex PCR, and TCRdb kept only the in-frame ones, dropping some. The sample contains roughly 410,000 clones, approximately 89% of which appear only once. Sequenced: peripheral blood. The receptor source for this set is a woman in her sixties with COVID-19, enrolled during active disease. Both conserved end residues are part of each CDR3. Fields, in order: CDR3 DNA, CDR3 protein, clone size, V gene, J gene, D gene. A D gene is named only where the DNA matches it firmly. Clone size is not always given. Where it is, it says once, few, many or a class for expanded clones.

CDR3nt: TGTGCCATGCAGACAGGGTTTGGCTACACCTTC; CDR3aa: CAMQTGFGYTF; abundance: NA; v_gene: TRBV28; j_gene: TRBJ1-2; d_gene: TRBD1
CDR3nt: TGTGCCAGCAGACAATGGGGACAGGGTGGCTCACCCCTCCACTTT; CDR3aa: CASRQWGQGGSPLHF; abundance: NA; v_gene: TRBV5-6; j_gene: TRBJ1-6; d_gene: TRBD1
CDR3nt: TGTGCCAGCAGCATAAGACAGGGGAAGGCTTTCTTT; CDR3aa: CASSIRQGKAFF; abundance: NA; v_gene: TRBV5-6; j_gene: TRBJ1-1; d_gene: TRBD1
CDR3nt: TGTGCCAGCAGCGTAGCAGCGGGGGGATTAACAGATACGCAGTATTTT; CDR3aa: CASSVAAGGLTDTQYF; abundance: once; v_gene: TRBV9; j_gene: TRBJ2-3; d_gene: TRBD2
CDR3nt: TGTGCCAGCAGCATCTACCCGCTTCGGGACTACGAGCAGTACTTC; CDR3aa: CASSIYPLRDYEQYF; abundance: NA; v_gene: TRBV7-8; j_gene: TRBJ2-7; d_gene: NA
CDR3nt: TGTGCCAGCAGGGTAGACAGGGGAGATGAAAAGACCCAGTACTTC; CDR3aa: CASRVDRGDEKTQYF; abundance: NA; v_gene: TRBV6-5; j_gene: TRBJ2-5; d_gene: TRBD1
CDR3nt: TGTGCCAGTAGTATAGATCGAGGGTCGGGGAATGAGCAGTTCTTC; CDR3aa: CASSIDRGSGNEQFF; abundance: NA; v_gene: TRBV19; j_gene: TRBJ2-1; d_gene: NA
CDR3nt: TGTGCCAGCAGCTTAAGCGAAAAACTGTTTTTT; CDR3aa: CASSLSEKLFF; abundance: many; v_gene: TRBV7-9; j_gene: TRBJ1-4; d_gene: NA
CDR3nt: TGTGCCAGCAGCCTCCTTCCGCGGGGTGAAGCTTTCTTT; CDR3aa: CASSLLPRGEAFF; abundance: NA; v_gene: TRBV7-3; j_gene: TRBJ1-1; d_gene: NA
CDR3nt: TGTGCCAGCAGCTTTACTAGCGGGATTTACTACGAGCAGTACTTC; CDR3aa: CASSFTSGIYYEQYF; abundance: NA; v_gene: TRBV7-2; j_gene: TRBJ2-7; d_gene: TRBD2
CDR3nt: TGTGCCAGCTCACCACCGCAGGGACAAACTAACTATGGCTACACCTTC; CDR3aa: CASSPPQGQTNYGYTF; abundance: NA; v_gene: TRBV18; j_gene: TRBJ1-2; d_gene: NA
CDR3nt: TGTGCCAGCAGTTTTTCGGCAGGGAATCAGCCCCAGCATTTT; CDR3aa: CASSFSAGNQPQHF; abundance: NA; v_gene: TRBV28; j_gene: TRBJ1-5; d_gene: NA
CDR3nt: TGTGCTAGTGGTCCTCCCCTCTCAGATACGCAGTATTTT; CDR3aa: CASGPPLSDTQYF; abundance: NA; v_gene: TRBV12-5; j_gene: TRBJ2-3; d_gene: NA
CDR3nt: TGTGCCAGCGCCCCAGGGGGCTCTGGGGCCAACGTCCTGACTTTC; CDR3aa: CASAPGGSGANVLTF; abundance: once; v_gene: TRBV6-4; j_gene: TRBJ2-6; d_gene: TRBD1
CDR3nt: TGTGCCAGTAGTCAGGGCAGGGGTTTTTCCTATAATTCACCCCTCCACTTT; CDR3aa: CASSQGRGFSYNSPLHF; abundance: NA; v_gene: TRBV19; j_gene: TRBJ1-6; d_gene: NA
CDR3nt: TGTGCCAGCTCACCACGATTGGGGGGGAGCTCCTACAATGAGCAGTTCTTC; CDR3aa: CASSPRLGGSSYNEQFF; abundance: NA; v_gene: TRBV18; j_gene: TRBJ2-1; d_gene: TRBD2
CDR3nt: TGTGCCAGCAGTGGCAGAACCACTGAAGCTTTCTTT; CDR3aa: CASSGRTTEAFF; abundance: NA; v_gene: TRBV2; j_gene: TRBJ1-1; d_gene: NA
CDR3nt: TGTGCCAGCAGTTTATCACGGGAATACGATGGCTACACCTTC; CDR3aa: CASSLSREYDGYTF; abundance: NA; v_gene: TRBV28; j_gene: TRBJ1-2; d_gene: NA
CDR3nt: TGTGCCAGCAAGCCCGGACTAGCGGGCTTACAAGAGACCCAGTACTTC; CDR3aa: CASKPGLAGLQETQYF; abundance: NA; v_gene: TRBV2; j_gene: TRBJ2-5; d_gene: TRBD2
CDR3nt: TGCGCCAGCAGTTTGATTACAGGGGTTGAGCAGTTCTTC; CDR3aa: CASSLITGVEQFF; abundance: NA; v_gene: TRBV5-1; j_gene: TRBJ2-1; d_gene: TRBD1
CDR3nt: TGTGCCAGCGTCCCCTGCGCAGAAGCTTTCTTT; CDR3aa: CASVPCAEAFF; abundance: NA; v_gene: TRBV9; j_gene: TRBJ1-1; d_gene: NA
CDR3nt: TGTGCCAGCAGCTTATCACCAGCGGCCACTGAAGCTTTCTTT; CDR3aa: CASSLSPAATEAFF; abundance: NA; v_gene: TRBV7-9; j_gene: TRBJ1-1; d_gene: NA
CDR3nt: TGTGCCAGCAGTGAAAGGCCAGCAGGAATTTCACCCCTCCACTTT; CDR3aa: CASSERPAGISPLHF; abundance: NA; v_gene: TRBV2; j_gene: TRBJ1-6; d_gene: NA
CDR3nt: TGTGCCAGCAGCGTAGATGGCAGTTCCTCCTACGAGCAGTACTTC; CDR3aa: CASSVDGSSSYEQYF; abundance: NA; v_gene: TRBV9; j_gene: TRBJ2-7; d_gene: NA
CDR3nt: TGTGCCAGCACCCACAGTTGGAACACTGAAGCTTTCTTT; CDR3aa: CASTHSWNTEAFF; abundance: NA; v_gene: TRBV5-8; j_gene: TRBJ1-1; d_gene: NA
CDR3nt: TGTGCCAGCATTCGGAGGACGAGCTCCTACGAGCAGTACTTC; CDR3aa: CASIRRTSSYEQYF; abundance: NA; v_gene: TRBV28; j_gene: TRBJ2-7; d_gene: NA
CDR3nt: TGTGCCAGTAGTGGATGGACATCGACCTACGAGCAGTACTTC; CDR3aa: CASSGWTSTYEQYF; abundance: NA; v_gene: TRBV19; j_gene: TRBJ2-7; d_gene: NA
CDR3nt: TGCGCCAGCAGCGCGGACTTCTACGAGCAGTACTTC; CDR3aa: CASSADFYEQYF; abundance: NA; v_gene: TRBV5-1; j_gene: TRBJ2-7; d_gene: NA
CDR3nt: TGTGCCAGCCGATTCGACGGACAGGAGGCGACCGGGGAGCTGTTTTTT; CDR3aa: CASRFDGQEATGELFF; abundance: NA; v_gene: TRBV28; j_gene: TRBJ2-2; d_gene: TRBD1
CDR3nt: TGTGCCAGTAGTATAGTCAGTTCCAGGGCCGCTAATGAAAAACTGTTTTTT; CDR3aa: CASSIVSSRAANEKLFF; abundance: NA; v_gene: TRBV19; j_gene: TRBJ1-4; d_gene: NA
CDR3nt: TGTGCCAGCAGCTCTGACTCGGGGGGGCGTAGGAATGAGCAGTTCTTC; CDR3aa: CASSSDSGGRRNEQFF; abundance: once; v_gene: TRBV7-2; j_gene: TRBJ2-1; d_gene: TRBD2
CDR3nt: TGTGCCAGCAGCCAAGGCAGGGTAAAGGAAAATCAGCCCCAGCATTTT; CDR3aa: CASSQGRVKENQPQHF; abundance: NA; v_gene: TRBV6-4; j_gene: TRBJ1-5; d_gene: NA
CDR3nt: TGCGCCAGCAGCCCGGGACTTAACTACAATGAGCAGTTCTTC; CDR3aa: CASSPGLNYNEQFF; abundance: NA; v_gene: TRBV5-1; j_gene: TRBJ2-1; d_gene: NA
CDR3nt: TGTGCCACCAGCAGAGATTTGGCAGCCAAAAACATTCAGTACTTC; CDR3aa: CATSRDLAAKNIQYF; abundance: NA; v_gene: TRBV15; j_gene: TRBJ2-4; d_gene: NA
CDR3nt: TGCGCCAGCAGCACGGGACAAGTTAACTATGGCTACACCTTC; CDR3aa: CASSTGQVNYGYTF; abundance: NA; v_gene: TRBV5-1; j_gene: TRBJ1-2; d_gene: NA
CDR3nt: TGTGCCAGCAGCGTAGGGGCAGGGAACGAAAAACTGTTTTTT; CDR3aa: CASSVGAGNEKLFF; abundance: NA; v_gene: TRBV9; j_gene: TRBJ1-4; d_gene: NA
CDR3nt: TGTGCCAGCAGCACCGGCAATGAGCAGTTCTTC; CDR3aa: CASSTGNEQFF; abundance: NA; v_gene: TRBV9; j_gene: TRBJ2-1; d_gene: NA
CDR3nt: TGTGCCAGCAGCGTAGTTGGCGGGGGGGTCACAGATACGCAGTATTTT; CDR3aa: CASSVVGGGVTDTQYF; abundance: NA; v_gene: TRBV9; j_gene: TRBJ2-3; d_gene: TRBD2
CDR3nt: TGTGCCAGCTCACCGTCTCGACTCTTGGGCACCGGGGAGCTGTTTTTT; CDR3aa: CASSPSRLLGTGELFF; abundance: NA; v_gene: TRBV18; j_gene: TRBJ2-2; d_gene: NA
CDR3nt: TGTGCCAGCAGCTTGGACAGAGTTAGCTCTGGAAACACCATATATTTT; CDR3aa: CASSLDRVSSGNTIYF; abundance: few; v_gene: TRBV2; j_gene: TRBJ1-3; d_gene: NA
CDR3nt: TGTGCCAGCAAGGAAGATCTTGGAGGCACAGATACGCAGTATTTT; CDR3aa: CASKEDLGGTDTQYF; abundance: NA; v_gene: TRBV2; j_gene: TRBJ2-3; d_gene: NA
CDR3nt: TGTGCCAGTAGTAGAGACTTCTCTAACTATGGCTACACCTTC; CDR3aa: CASSRDFSNYGYTF; abundance: NA; v_gene: TRBV19; j_gene: TRBJ1-2; d_gene: NA
CDR3nt: TGTGCCAGCAAGACAGGGGGAGGTGGCTACACCTTC; CDR3aa: CASKTGGGGYTF; abundance: once; v_gene: TRBV12-3/TRBV12-4; j_gene: TRBJ1-2; d_gene: TRBD1
CDR3nt: TGTGCCAGCAGCCTGCTCGCGACAGACTATGGCTACACCTTC; CDR3aa: CASSLLATDYGYTF; abundance: NA; v_gene: TRBV9; j_gene: TRBJ1-2; d_gene: NA
CDR3nt: TGCGCCAGCAGTGAGAACCTAGGCACTGAAGCTTTCTTT; CDR3aa: CASSENLGTEAFF; abundance: NA; v_gene: TRBV10-1; j_gene: TRBJ1-1; d_gene: NA
CDR3nt: TGCGCCAGCAGCCAAGATGGGTACAGCCAACTCTATGGCTACACCTTC; CDR3aa: CASSQDGYSQLYGYTF; abundance: few; v_gene: TRBV4-1; j_gene: TRBJ1-2; d_gene: NA
CDR3nt: TGTGCCAGCAGGAAGGGACAGGTTTATAATTCACCCCTCCACTTT; CDR3aa: CASRKGQVYNSPLHF; abundance: once; v_gene: TRBV21-1; j_gene: TRBJ1-6; d_gene: NA
CDR3nt: TGTGCCAGCAGTTTATCTTGGACAGGGGGCACTGAAGCTTTCTTT; CDR3aa: CASSLSWTGGTEAFF; abundance: NA; v_gene: TRBV27; j_gene: TRBJ1-1; d_gene: TRBD1
CDR3nt: TGTGCCAGTAGTATTCTCCACAGGGGGCGCGGGTTTTCGAGAGACACTGAAGCTTTCTTT; CDR3aa: CASSILHRGRGFSRDTEAFF; abundance: NA; v_gene: TRBV19; j_gene: TRBJ1-1; d_gene: TRBD1
CDR3nt: TGCGCCAGCAGCCCCAAGGGACAGGGAAGCTCCTACGAGCAGTACTTC; CDR3aa: CASSPKGQGSSYEQYF; abundance: NA; v_gene: TRBV5-1; j_gene: TRBJ2-7; d_gene: TRBD1
CDR3nt: TGTGCCAGCAGCCAAGACCTCAGGCTCCGAGGCTACACCTTC; CDR3aa: CASSQDLRLRGYTF; abundance: NA; v_gene: TRBV3-1/TRBV3-2; j_gene: TRBJ1-2; d_gene: NA
CDR3nt: TGCGCCAGCAGGGGGGCCTATGGCTACACCTTC; CDR3aa: CASRGAYGYTF; abundance: NA; v_gene: TRBV5-1; j_gene: TRBJ1-2; d_gene: NA
CDR3nt: TGTGCCAGTAGGTTGCCGGGGGGCTCCGCCACAGATACGCAGTATTTT; CDR3aa: CASRLPGGSATDTQYF; abundance: NA; v_gene: TRBV19; j_gene: TRBJ2-3; d_gene: NA
CDR3nt: TGTGCCAGCAGCTTAGACGGGAACTATGGCTACACCTTC; CDR3aa: CASSLDGNYGYTF; abundance: NA; v_gene: TRBV11-2; j_gene: TRBJ1-2; d_gene: NA
CDR3nt: TGCGCCAGCAGCTTCCAGGGGGAGCAGTTCTTC; CDR3aa: CASSFQGEQFF; abundance: NA; v_gene: TRBV5-1; j_gene: TRBJ2-1; d_gene: NA